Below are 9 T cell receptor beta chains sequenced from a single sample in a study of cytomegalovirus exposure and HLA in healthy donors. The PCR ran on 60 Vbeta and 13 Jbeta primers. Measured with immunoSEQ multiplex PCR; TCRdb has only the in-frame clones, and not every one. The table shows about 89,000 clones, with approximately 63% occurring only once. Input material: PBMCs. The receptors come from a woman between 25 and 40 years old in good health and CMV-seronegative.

The DNA of the CDR3 is TGTGCCAGCAGTTTGACTAGCGGGACCGGGGAGCTGTTTTTT. It yields the protein CASSLTSGTGELFF. This chain uses TRBV6-5 with TRBJ2-2; 10 bases map to TRBD2. Trimming at V came to 4 bases and at J to 5 bases, leaving 1 base not matched to a gene. CDR3 length: 14 residues. CDR1 MNHEY and CDR2 SVGAGI come from the germline V gene.

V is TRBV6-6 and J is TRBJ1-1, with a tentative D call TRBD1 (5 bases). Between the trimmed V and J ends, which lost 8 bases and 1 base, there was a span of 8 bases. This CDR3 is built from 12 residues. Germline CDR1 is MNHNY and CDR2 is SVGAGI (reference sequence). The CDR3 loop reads CASFRGNTEAFF. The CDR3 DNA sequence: TGTGCCAGCTTTAGGGGGAACACTGAAGCTTTCTTT.

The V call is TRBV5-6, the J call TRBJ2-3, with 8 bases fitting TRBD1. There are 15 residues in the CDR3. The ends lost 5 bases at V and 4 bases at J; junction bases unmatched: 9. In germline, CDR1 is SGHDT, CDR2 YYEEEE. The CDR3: CASRWTGIRPDTQYF. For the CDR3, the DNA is TGTGCCAGCAGATGGACAGGGATTCGCCCAGATACGCAGTATTTT. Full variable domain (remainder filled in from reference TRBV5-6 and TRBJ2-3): DAGVTQSPTHLIKTRGQQVTLRCSPKSGHDTVSWYQQALGQGPQFIFQYYEEEERQRGNFPDRFSGHQFPNYSSELNVNALLLGDSALYLCASRWTGIRPDTQYFGPGTRLTVL.

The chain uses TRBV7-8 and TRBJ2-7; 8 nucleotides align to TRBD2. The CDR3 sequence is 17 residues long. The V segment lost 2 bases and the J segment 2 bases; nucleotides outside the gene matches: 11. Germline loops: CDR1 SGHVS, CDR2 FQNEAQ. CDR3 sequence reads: CASSLPLSGGLPYEQYF. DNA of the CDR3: TGTGCCAGCAGCTTACCTCTAAGCGGGGGCCTACCCTACGAGCAGTACTTC.

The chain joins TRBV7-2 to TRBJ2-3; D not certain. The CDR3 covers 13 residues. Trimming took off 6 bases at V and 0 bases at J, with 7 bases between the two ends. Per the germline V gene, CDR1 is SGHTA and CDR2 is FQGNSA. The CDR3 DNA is TGTGCCAGCAGATCTTTTAGCACAGATACGCAGTATTTT. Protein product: CASRSFSTDTQYF.

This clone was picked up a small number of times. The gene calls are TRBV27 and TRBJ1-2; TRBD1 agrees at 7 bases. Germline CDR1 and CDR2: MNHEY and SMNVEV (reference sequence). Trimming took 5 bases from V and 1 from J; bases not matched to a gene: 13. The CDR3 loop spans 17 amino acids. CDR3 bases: TGTGCCAGCAGTCACACAGGGGCGTTGATATTTAACTATGGCTACACCTTC. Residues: CASSHTGALIFNYGYTF.

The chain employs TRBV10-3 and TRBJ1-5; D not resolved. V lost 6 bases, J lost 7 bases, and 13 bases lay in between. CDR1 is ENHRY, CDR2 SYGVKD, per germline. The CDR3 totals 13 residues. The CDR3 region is CAIREGREQPQHF. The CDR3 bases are TGTGCCATCAGGGAGGGTCGGGAGCAGCCCCAGCATTTT.

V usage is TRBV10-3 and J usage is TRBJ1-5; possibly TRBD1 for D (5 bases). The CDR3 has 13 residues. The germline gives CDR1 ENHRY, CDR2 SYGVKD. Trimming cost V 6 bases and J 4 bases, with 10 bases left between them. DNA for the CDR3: TGTGCCATCAGGGGGGGGACGAATCAGCCCCAGCATTTT. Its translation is CAIRGGTNQPQHF.

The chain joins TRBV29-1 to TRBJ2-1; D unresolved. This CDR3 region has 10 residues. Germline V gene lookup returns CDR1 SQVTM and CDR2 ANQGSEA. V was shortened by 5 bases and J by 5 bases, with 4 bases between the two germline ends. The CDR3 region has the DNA TGCAGCGTTCATCACAATGAGCAGTTCTTC. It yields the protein CSVHHNEQFF.